This TCR beta chain was retrieved from a study of T cells in Graves' hyperthyroidism and ophthalmopathy. Study conclusions and caveats: Also found in blood were most expanded thyroid clonotypes above 0.001. The model foresaw ophthalmopathy a median around 6.4 months prior to onset.

Ten or more counts support this clonotype. Its cognate antigen is unknown. The investigators amplified TCR beta CDR3 regions from RNA transcripts. In the first-round RT-PCR of the TCR CDR3, the HTBI primer set was used. TCRdb independently ran MiXCR on the multiplex PCR reads; one entry per CDR3 protein. The repertoire holds around 390,000 distinct CDR3 sequences, with about 14% as singletons. Source material: blood. This sequence was found in a woman between 25 and 40 years old with Graves' ophthalmopathy.

The CDR3 here is CASSLSTGGPEAFF. The CDR3, as DNA: TGTGCCAGCAGCTTATCCACAGGGGGCCCTGAAGCTTTCTTT. The V and J genes are TRBV11-3 and TRBJ1-1; TRBD1 agrees at 9 bases. J lost 6 bases, V lost 2 bases, and 4 bases had no gene match. CDR3 size: 14 residues. Germline CDR1 reads SGHNT; CDR2 reads YENEEA.